A single TCR beta chain is shown here with its context. Its antigen is still unknown. Only in-frame clones appear in the TCRdb table, and some are missing; sequencing was by immunoSEQ multiplex PCR. This table has just under 65,000 clones, 85% to 95% appearing once. The sample is drawn from a study of cytomegalovirus exposure and HLA in healthy donors. Study-level points and caveats: Cytomegalovirus association was assigned to some 160 TCR beta chains. The tendency of first-cohort TCR clusters to co-occur in the 100 to 150 validation repertoires emerged from a later analysis.

The V segment lost 0 bases and the J segment 6 bases; nucleotides outside the gene matches: 2. From germline, CDR1 is SGHTA and CDR2 FQGTGA. The CDR3 runs 15 residues. The chain uses TRBV7-3 and TRBJ2-1, with 10 positions matching TRBD2. Sequencing used PBMCs. The receptor comes from a woman younger than 35 in good health and CMV-seropositive. The CDR3 protein is CASSLTPSGSNEQFF. In DNA form, the CDR3 reads TGTGCCAGCAGCTTAACTCCTAGCGGGAGCAATGAGCAGTTCTTC. The full variable domain, completed using reference TRBV7-3 and TRBJ2-1, is GAGVSQTPSNKVTEKGKYVELRCDPISGHTALYWYRQSLGQGPEFLIYFQGTGAADDSGLPNDRFFAVRPEGSVSTLKIQRTERGDSAVYLCASSLTPSGSNEQFFGPGTRLTVL.